This TCR beta chain was observed in a study of tumor and adjacent non-tumor tissue in lung cancer (dated by TCRdb to between 2018 and 2020). Study-wide context: Patients with adenocarcinoma (approximately 11), squamous cell carcinoma (2) and small cell lung cancer (1) were included in the cohort. Using bulk TCRbeta repertoires from around 15 lung cancer patients, the study set lung tumor tissue side by side with matched distant non-tumor lung tissue. Sequencing generated a total of around 120 million productive TCRbeta reads, averaging roughly 4.2 million reads per sample. TCRbeta CDR3 sequencing was performed on roughly 27 paired specimens, with one tumor sample and one normal lung sample collected per patient. Among the 15 or so patients, ages ranged from roughly 31 to 85 years, 10 were men and 5 were women, and disease was TNM stage I to III.

On the study overall, not on this receptor specifically: The cohort had only about 15 patients, and the authors noted that larger samples and more detailed clinical data are needed. In normal lung, the top 100 clones accounted for a significantly larger cumulative share of the repertoire than in tumor tissue. Neither the sequencing platform nor unique molecular identifiers are mentioned in the methods. Significantly higher TCR diversity (inverse Simpson) was observed in tumor tissue than in normal lung tissue (around 450 vs 150, P = 0.0075, Mann-Whitney U test). TCR diversity was significantly higher in younger patients, and higher tumor TCR diversity was associated with shorter overall and disease-free survival. Peripheral blood was not sequenced, so blood TCRbeta repertoires in these lung cancer patients were not examined.

Library preparation employed multiplex PCR. These reads were obtained on an Illumina HiSeq 2500. Following protocols modified from ARM-PCR, the researchers constructed TCRbeta libraries through three rounds of nested PCR with primers (Table S4). Before sequencing, PCR products in the 200-500 bp range were cut out of the gel and cleaned up using the QIAquick gel extraction kit. The study's own analysis went as follows. Reads were cleaned with Trimmomatic, merged with FLASH into complete CDR3 sequences, and assigned to V(D)J germline segments with MiTCR. VDJtools was used to compute clonal diversity as the inverse Simpson's index. A read counted as productive if the sequence was in-frame and lacked a premature stop codon. TCRdb trimmed the raw reads at Q25, called clones with MiXCR and kept productive beta chains. Identical CDR3 proteins give one entry, which carries the most common genes and DNA. TCRdb, not the authors, supplied the V and J calls. The sample profile shows roughly 220,000 distinct CDR3 sequences; about two thirds of them were found once. The ten largest clones represent around 25% of the sample.

A note on this clonotype: Its antigen is not yet known. No base quality values were provided; no much bigger clone lies one nucleotide off.

RNA was isolated from bulk unsorted tissue, and RNA quality was assessed with a NanoDrop ND-1000 and an Agilent 2100. The donors were newly diagnosed lung cancer patients admitted for thoracic surgery in China from August to November 2014 who had not received prior chemotherapy. The study excluded patients who had received radiotherapy or chemotherapy before or who had another cancer at the same time. Surgical tissue pieces of about 1-2.1 cm3 were preserved in RNAlater solution and stored at -80 °C until use. This TCR was sampled from a man aged 55 to 70 with non-small cell lung cancer. Material: lung tumor tissue.

The CDR3 in this case is CASSIPPRTDTQYF. In nucleotides, the sequence is TGTGCCAGCAGTATACCCCCTAGGACAGATACGCAGTATTTT. This chain is built from TRBV28 and TRBJ2-3; the D gene identity is not certain. Trimming costs V 5 bases and J 3 bases, and their ends lie 12 bases apart. The CDR3 numbers 14 residues from cysteine through phenylalanine. The entry retains the CDR3 DNA only, 42 bases that are in frame from base 1. The germline V gene encodes CDR1 MDHEN and CDR2 SYDVKM.